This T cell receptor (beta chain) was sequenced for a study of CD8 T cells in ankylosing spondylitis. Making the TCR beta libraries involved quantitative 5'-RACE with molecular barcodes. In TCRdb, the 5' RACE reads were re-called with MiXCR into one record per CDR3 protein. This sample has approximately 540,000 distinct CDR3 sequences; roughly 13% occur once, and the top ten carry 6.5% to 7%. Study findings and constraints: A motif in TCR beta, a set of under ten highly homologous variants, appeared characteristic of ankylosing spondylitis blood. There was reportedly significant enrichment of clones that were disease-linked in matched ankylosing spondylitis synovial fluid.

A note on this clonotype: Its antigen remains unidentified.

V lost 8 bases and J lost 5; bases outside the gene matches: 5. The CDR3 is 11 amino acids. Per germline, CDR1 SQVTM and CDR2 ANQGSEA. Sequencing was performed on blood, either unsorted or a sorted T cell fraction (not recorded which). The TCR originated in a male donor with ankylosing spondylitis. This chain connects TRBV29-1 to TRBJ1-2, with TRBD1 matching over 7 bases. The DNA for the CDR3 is TGCAGCACGGACAGGTCTTATGGCTACACCTTC. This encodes CSTDRSYGYTF.